These 27 T cell receptor beta chains share one sample of origin, sequenced in a study of blood T cell repertoires in COVID-19. Here immunoSEQ multiplex PCR was the method, and the copy in TCRdb shows in-frame clones only, minus some. The sample has roughly 110,000 clones, approximately 84% seen once. Sequencing was done on a sample of peripheral blood. The source is a human donor in a cohort sampled during active COVID-19.

Written as DNA, the CDR3 is TGTGCCAGCAGTCCCTATTTCACCCCCTCCTACTTC. It yields the protein CASSPYFTPSYF. This chain connects TRBV6-5 to TRBJ2-7; D not resolved. Trimming shortened V by 5 bases and J by 13 bases, and 18 bases separated the two germline ends. The CDR3 sequence is 12 residues long. Germline CDR1 is MNHEY and CDR2 is SVGAGI.

J is TRBJ2-1 and V is TRBV7-9; no firm D call. The germline gives CDR1 SEHNR, CDR2 FQNEAQ (reference sequence). The germline V and J ends were trimmed by 3 bases and 8 bases, with 8 bases remaining between them. This CDR3 is built from 12 residues. DNA of the CDR3: TGTGCCAGCAGCTTGAGCGTCGATGAGCAGTTCTTC. Its protein product is CASSLSVDEQFF.

This rearrangement joins TRBV3-1 (or the pseudogene TRBV3-2) to TRBJ2-7; a possible D gene is TRBD1 (5 bases). This CDR3 contains 14 residues. The germline V and J ends were trimmed by 1 base and 6 bases, with 13 bases remaining between them. Germline assignment: CDR1 LGHDT and CDR2 YNNKEL (reference sequence). CDR3 DNA: TGTGCCAGCAGCCAAGTTGGCAGGGCTTCCGAGCAGTACTTC. Residues: CASSQVGRASEQYF.

The rearrangement joins TRBV7-9 to TRBJ2-6; 7 bases fit TRBD2. J was trimmed by 0 bases and V by 5 bases; bases with no gene match: 7. The CDR3 contains 17 residues. Germline CDR1 is SEHNR and CDR2 is FQNEAQ (reference sequence). In nucleotides, the CDR3 is TGTGCCAGCAGCCTGGTCGGCGGGAGCTCTGGGGCCAACGTCCTGACTTTC. It specifies CASSLVGGSSGANVLTF.

The rearrangement uses TRBV5-1 and TRBJ1-1; D is ambiguous. Germline V CDR1 and CDR2: SGHRS, YFSETQ. This CDR3 is 12 amino acids long. Deletions cut 0 bases from V and 5 bases from J, with 5 bases between. CDR3: CASSLGQTEAFF. CDR3 coding DNA: TGCGCCAGCAGCTTGGGGCAGACTGAAGCTTTCTTT.

The chain uses TRBV28 and TRBJ2-5; D unresolved. Germline assignment: CDR1 MDHEN and CDR2 SYDVKM. Trimming removed 3 bases at V and 5 bases at J, with 13 bases between. This CDR3 contains 14 residues. The CDR3 is CASSFPLSRETQYF. Written as DNA, the CDR3 is TGTGCCAGCAGTTTTCCCCTAAGCCGGGAGACCCAGTACTTC. Full variable domain (remainder filled in from reference TRBV28 and TRBJ2-5): DVKVTQSSRYLVKRTGEKVFLECVQDMDHENMFWYRQDPGLGLRLIYFSYDVKMKEKGDIPEGYSVSREKKERFSLILESASTNQTSMYLCASSFPLSRETQYFGPGTRLLVL.

The CDR3 loop reads CASSEWTGAITGELFF. The CDR3 nucleotides are TGTGCCAGCAGTGAGTGGACAGGGGCTATCACCGGGGAGCTGTTTTTT. V usage is TRBV2 and J usage is TRBJ2-2; 9 nucleotides match TRBD1. The junction had 6 bases not matched to a gene; V was cut back by 3 bases and J by 4 bases. The CDR3 spans 16 residues. Germline CDR1 is SNHLY and CDR2 is FYNNEI.

The chain carries TRBV6-5 and TRBJ2-7; tentative D call: TRBD1 (5 bases). This CDR3 is built from 12 residues. The germline V and J ends were trimmed by 7 bases and 5 bases, with 12 bases remaining between them. Per the germline V gene, CDR1 is MNHEY and CDR2 is SVGAGI. The CDR3 spells CASKRGGNEQYV. The DNA of the CDR3 is TGTGCCAGCAAAAGGGGCGGAAACGAGCAGTACGTC.

The chain employs TRBV6-2 or TRBV6-3 and TRBJ2-7; D might be TRBD1 (6 bases). The V gene's germline CDR1 is MNHEY and CDR2 SVGEGT. Between the trimmed V and J ends, which lost 3 bases and 6 bases, there was a span of 12 bases. The CDR3 spans 13 residues. Here the CDR3 DNA reads TGTGCCAGCAGTTATGTGGGGGCCGGCGAGCAGTACTTC. Amino acids: CASSYVGAGEQYF.

This chain uses TRBV29-1 with TRBJ1-3; unclear D gene. This CDR3 region has 13 residues. Germline CDR1 reads SQVTM; CDR2 reads ANQGSEA. The V gene lost 1 base and the J gene lost 2 bases, with 6 bases spanning the gap. The CDR3 is CSVEAGTGNTIYF. Here the CDR3 DNA reads TGCAGCGTTGAAGCAGGTACTGGAAACACCATATATTTT. Full variable domain (missing parts from reference TRBV29-1 and TRBJ1-3): SAVISQKPSRDICQRGTSLTIQCQVDSQVTMMFWYRQQPGQSLTLIATANQGSEATYESGFVIDKFPISRPNLTFSTLTVSNMSPEDSSIYLCSVEAGTGNTIYFGEGSWLTVV.

Many counts were recorded for this clone. This chain uses TRBV2 with TRBJ1-1; TRBD1 might be the D (6 bases). The CDR3 extends over 14 amino acids. Trimming left V 6 bases short and J 1 base short, with 12 bases between. Germline V CDR1 and CDR2: SNHLY, FYNNEI. The CDR3 is CASSVQGGNTEAFF. CDR3 coding DNA: TGTGCCAGCAGCGTACAGGGCGGGAACACTGAAGCTTTCTTT. Drawing the rest from reference TRBV2 and TRBJ1-1, the complete variable domain is EPEVTQTPSHQVTQMGQEVILRCVPISNHLYFYWYRQILGQKVEFLVSFYNNEISEKSEIFDDQFSVERPDGSNFTLKIRSTKLEDSAMYFCASSVQGGNTEAFFGQGTRLTVV.

V and J are TRBV6-4 and TRBJ2-3, with TRBD2 matching 8 bases. V dropped 6 bases and J dropped 4; count of bases not matched to a gene: 9. This CDR3 region has 15 residues. Germline-derived CDR1 and CDR2 are MRHNA and SNTAGT. The CDR3 DNA reads TGTGCCAGCAGCCTAGGAGGACTAGCCTCAGATACGCAGTATTTT. Its translation is CASSLGGLASDTQYF.

The rearrangement links TRBV2 to TRBJ2-1, with TRBD2 identical over 13 bases. From germline, CDR1 is SNHLY and CDR2 FYNNEI. V lost 1 base and J lost 14; bases outside the gene matches: 8. The CDR3 runs to 15 residues. DNA of the CDR3: TGTGCCAGCAGTGAAGGTCGGACTAGCGGGAGTAAAAAGTTCTTC. Its translation: CASSEGRTSGSKKFF.

The gene calls are TRBV9 and TRBJ2-3; tentatively, D is TRBD1 (7 bases). Germline-derived CDR1 and CDR2 are SGDLS and YYNGEE. The length of the CDR3 is 17 residues. V lost 0 bases and J lost 0, with 14 bases in between. CDR3 in amino acids: CASSVGPQGTSTDTQYF. The CDR3 DNA follows: TGTGCCAGCAGCGTAGGTCCACAGGGGACTAGCACAGATACGCAGTATTTT.

The chain is built from TRBV12-5 and TRBJ1-4; the match to TRBD1 covers 9 bases. Germline assignment: CDR1 LGHNT and CDR2 FRNRAP. This CDR3 contains 14 residues. V gave up 5 bases and J gave up 8 bases; unmatched junction bases: 6. The CDR3 region is CASGAGQGGEKLFF. The CDR3 bases are TGTGCTAGTGGTGCGGGACAGGGTGGCGAAAAACTGTTTTTT.

The gene calls are TRBV19 and TRBJ1-2; no definite D call. V dropped 5 bases and J dropped 4 bases, with 14 bases sitting between them. Germline V CDR1 and CDR2: LNHDA, SQIVND (reference sequence). The CDR3 runs to 14 residues. CDR3 protein: CASSVTAEVYGYTF. The CDR3 DNA follows: TGTGCCAGTAGTGTGACCGCGGAGGTCTATGGCTACACCTTC.

This sequence joins TRBV4-3 and TRBJ2-3; TRBD1 aligns across 9 bases. This CDR3 is 15 amino acids long. Germline lookup yields CDR1 LGHNA and CDR2 YSLEER. Trimming cost V 4 bases and J 5 bases; bases outside gene matches: 7. This CDR3 reads CASSLQGARGDTQYF. In nucleotides, the CDR3 is TGCGCCAGCAGCCTACAGGGGGCTCGGGGAGATACGCAGTATTTT.

The chain joins TRBV5-1 to TRBJ2-2; 12 nucleotides align to TRBD2. Germline CDR1 reads SGHRS; CDR2 reads YFSETQ. The CDR3 totals 15 residues. Trimming took 3 bases from V and 13 from J; bases not matched to a gene: 10. CDR3 region: CASSSSRTSGKVLFF. The DNA of the CDR3 is TGCGCCAGCAGCTCTTCCAGGACTAGCGGGAAGGTGCTGTTTTTT.

The chain carries TRBV12-3 or TRBV12-4 and TRBJ2-7; D not certain. CDR3 length equals 11 residues. Trimming shortened V by 8 bases and J by 4 bases, and 9 bases separated the two germline ends. CDR3 DNA sequence: TGTGCCAGCGAGAGGCAGTACGAGCAGTACGTC. Translating gives CASERQYEQYV.

Regarding this clone: At one of its ends the junction is not consistent with the germline gene, which may arise from a read error. The rearrangement joins TRBV9 to TRBJ2-3, with 13 bases aligning to TRBD2. CDR1 SGDLS and CDR2 YYNGEE come from the germline V gene. The CDR3 totals 15 residues. CDR3 sequence: CASSDGGLAGDAQYF. The DNA of the CDR3 is TGTGCCAGCAGCGATGGAGGACTAGCGGGAGATGCGCAGTATTTT.

About this clone itself: The same CDR3 is also encoded by other DNA sequences in this sample. The rearrangement uses TRBV7-2 and TRBJ2-6; 8 bases fit TRBD2. The CDR3 spans 15 residues. The germline gives CDR1 SGHTA, CDR2 FQGNSA. Germline trimming cut 4 bases from V and 2 bases from J; bases unmatched to any gene: 1. In DNA, the CDR3 is TGTGCCAGCAGCTCGGGGGGGGCTGGGGCCAACGTCCTGACTTTC. Translation gives CASSSGGAGANVLTF. Based on the CDR3 plus reference TRBV7-2 and TRBJ2-6, the full variable domain is GAGVSQSPSNKVTEKGKDVELRCDPISGHTALYWYRQSLGQGLEFLIYFQGNSAPDKSGLPSDRFSAERTGGSVSTLTIQRTQQEDSAVYLCASSSGGAGANVLTFGAGSRLTVL.

The gene calls are TRBV4-1 and TRBJ2-2, with 10 bases identical to TRBD1. The CDR3 is 16 amino acids. Trimming took 1 base from V and 6 from J; bases not matched to a gene: 5. Germline V CDR1 and CDR2: MGHRA, YSYEKL. The CDR3 DNA is TGCGCCAGCAGCCAAGCCGGGACAGGGGTTTCCGGGGAGCTGTTTTTT. This sequence encodes CASSQAGTGVSGELFF.

The chain couples TRBV7-9 to TRBJ2-5; TRBD1 matches at 11 bases. CDR3 length: 14 amino acids. Germline V lookup: CDR1 SEHNR, CDR2 FQNEAQ (reference sequence). The V gene end was trimmed by 5 bases and the J gene end by 5 bases; junction bases not matched to a gene: 4. The CDR3 DNA follows: TGTGCCAGCAGCCGGGACAGGGGGAGGGAGACCCAGTACTTC. Translated, it gives CASSRDRGRETQYF.

This chain connects TRBV7-9 to TRBJ1-2, with TRBD1 identical over 8 bases. The CDR3 length is 13 residues. CDR1 SEHNR and CDR2 FQNEAQ come from the germline V gene (reference sequence). The trim removed 2 bases at V and 6 bases at J, leaving 2 bases unmatched. CDR3 sequence: CASSLQGADGYTF. In DNA form, the CDR3 reads TGTGCCAGCAGCTTACAGGGGGCCGATGGCTACACCTTC.

This clone was detected a few times. The chain joins TRBV7-3 to TRBJ2-1; TRBD2 agrees at 10 bases. V lost 0 bases, J lost 10 bases, and 9 bases stayed unmatched. CDR3 length: 16 amino acids. CDR1 and CDR2 from the germline V gene are SGHTA and FQGTGA. This CDR3 reads CASSLTSSSGSSEQFF. In DNA, the CDR3 is TGTGCCAGCAGCTTAACGAGTTCTAGCGGGAGCAGCGAGCAGTTCTTC. The full variable domain, with the rest looked up from reference TRBV7-3 and TRBJ2-1, is GAGVSQTPSNKVTEKGKYVELRCDPISGHTALYWYRQSLGQGPEFLIYFQGTGAADDSGLPNDRFFAVRPEGSVSTLKIQRTERGDSAVYLCASSLTSSSGSSEQFFGPGTRLTVL.

With regard to this clone: The same CDR3 also results from other DNA sequences found in this sample. This chain links TRBV7-9 with TRBJ1-5; perhaps TRBD1 as D (6 bases). The CDR3 runs to 14 residues. Germline V gene lookup returns CDR1 SEHNR and CDR2 FQNEAQ (reference sequence). Trimming cost V 6 bases and J 1 base, with 10 bases left between them. This chain's CDR3 is CASSLQGSNQPQHF. For the CDR3, the DNA is TGTGCCAGCAGTTTACAGGGAAGCAATCAGCCCCAGCATTTT.

V is TRBV3-1 (or the pseudogene TRBV3-2) and J is TRBJ1-3; weak D call: TRBD1 (5 bases). Germline loops: CDR1 LGHDT, CDR2 YNNKEL (reference sequence). The V end was cut by 4 bases, the J end by 7 bases, with 20 bases between. The CDR3 runs 16 residues. CDR3 sequence reads: CASSRPSGGVRNTIYF. CDR3 DNA sequence: TGTGCCAGCAGCCGGCCCTCGGGAGGGGTGAGGAACACCATATATTTT.